The rows below give T cell receptor beta chains drawn from one sample of a study of regulatory T cells in long-lasting Graves disease. TCRdb recomputed calls from the multiplex PCR reads with MiXCR, one row per CDR3 protein. The sample includes hundreds of thousands of distinct CDR3 sequences, less than 25% seen only once; the top ten take less than 25%. Sample: peripheral blood mononuclear cells (PBMCs), taken when the disease was refractory, from a patient treated with antithyroid drugs. The receptors originated from a female donor with Graves disease. CDR3s include the opening cysteine and the closing phenylalanine or tryptophan. D genes are given only for firm matches. Some rows mark clone size as missing; the rest say once, few, many or name a class of expanded clone.

CDR3aa: CASSFPTSGRSYEQYF; CDR3nt: TGTGCCAGCAGCTTCCCGACTAGCGGGAGGAGCTACGAGCAGTACTTC; abundance: many; v_gene: TRBV7-8; d_gene: TRBD2; j_gene: TRBJ2-7
CDR3aa: CSVVPIGRLNTEAFF; CDR3nt: TGCAGCGTTGTTCCCATCGGACGGCTGAACACTGAAGCTTTCTTT; abundance: few; v_gene: TRBV29-1; d_gene: -; j_gene: TRBJ1-1
CDR3aa: CASSPFNRQETQYF; CDR3nt: TGTGCCAGCTCACCATTTAACAGACAAGAGACCCAGTACTTC; abundance: -; v_gene: TRBV18; d_gene: -; j_gene: TRBJ2-5
CDR3aa: CASSAQGAGANVLTF; CDR3nt: TGTGCCAGCAGCGCCCAGGGTGCTGGGGCCAACGTCCTGACTTTC; abundance: -; v_gene: TRBV7-3; d_gene: -; j_gene: TRBJ2-6
CDR3aa: CATSRDLAGVSHF; CDR3nt: TGTGCCACCAGCAGAGATTTAGCGGGAGTTTCTCACTTC; abundance: many; v_gene: TRBV15; d_gene: TRBD2; j_gene: TRBJ2-7
CDR3aa: CASSPGTRGAGELFF; CDR3nt: TGTGCCAGCAGTCCCGGGACCCGCGGCGCCGGGGAGCTGTTTTTT; abundance: many; v_gene: TRBV27; d_gene: -; j_gene: TRBJ2-2
CDR3aa: CASSFVQTDNYGYTF; CDR3nt: TGTGCCAGCAGCTTCGTACAGACCGATAACTATGGCTACACCTTC; abundance: few; v_gene: TRBV7-9; d_gene: -; j_gene: TRBJ1-2
CDR3aa: CASSLMAGGYNEQFF; CDR3nt: TGTGCCAGCAGCTTAATGGCGGGAGGTTACAATGAGCAGTTCTTC; abundance: -; v_gene: TRBV7-9; d_gene: TRBD2; j_gene: TRBJ2-1
CDR3aa: CASRPTRDGYYGYTF; CDR3nt: TGTGCCAGCAGGCCGACACGGGACGGATACTATGGCTACACCTTC; abundance: many; v_gene: TRBV28; d_gene: -; j_gene: TRBJ1-2
CDR3aa: CASSDLGDGYTF; CDR3nt: TGTGCCAGCAGCGACCTAGGAGATGGCTACACCTTC; abundance: many; v_gene: TRBV9; d_gene: -; j_gene: TRBJ1-2
CDR3aa: CASSDGDGYTF; CDR3nt: TGTGCCAGCAGCGACGGGGATGGCTACACCTTC; abundance: many; v_gene: TRBV12-3/TRBV12-4; d_gene: -; j_gene: TRBJ1-2
CDR3aa: CASSPVPVFNEKLFF; CDR3nt: TGTGCCAGCTCACCAGTTCCAGTTTTTAATGAAAAACTGTTTTTT; abundance: once; v_gene: TRBV18; d_gene: -; j_gene: TRBJ1-4
CDR3aa: CASSSGLENTGELFF; CDR3nt: TGTGCCAGCAGTTCGGGACTAGAGAACACCGGGGAGCTGTTTTTT; abundance: few; v_gene: TRBV12-3/TRBV12-4; d_gene: TRBD2; j_gene: TRBJ2-2
CDR3aa: CASSYRENQPQHF; CDR3nt: TGTGCCAGCAGTTACCGAGAGAATCAGCCCCAGCATTTT; abundance: -; v_gene: TRBV6-5; d_gene: -; j_gene: TRBJ1-5
CDR3aa: CASSNFEGPNTEAFF; CDR3nt: TGTGCCAGTAGTAATTTTGAGGGCCCGAACACTGAAGCTTTCTTT; abundance: few; v_gene: TRBV19; d_gene: -; j_gene: TRBJ1-1
CDR3aa: CAWSVGLRGTYEQYF; CDR3nt: TGTGCCTGGAGTGTTGGTCTCAGGGGGACCTACGAGCAGTACTTC; abundance: few; v_gene: TRBV30; d_gene: TRBD1; j_gene: TRBJ2-7
CDR3aa: CASSPIRRIMNTEAFF; CDR3nt: TGTGCCAGCAGTCCGATTAGGCGGATAATGAACACTGAAGCTTTCTTT; abundance: once; v_gene: TRBV12-3/TRBV12-4; d_gene: -; j_gene: TRBJ1-1